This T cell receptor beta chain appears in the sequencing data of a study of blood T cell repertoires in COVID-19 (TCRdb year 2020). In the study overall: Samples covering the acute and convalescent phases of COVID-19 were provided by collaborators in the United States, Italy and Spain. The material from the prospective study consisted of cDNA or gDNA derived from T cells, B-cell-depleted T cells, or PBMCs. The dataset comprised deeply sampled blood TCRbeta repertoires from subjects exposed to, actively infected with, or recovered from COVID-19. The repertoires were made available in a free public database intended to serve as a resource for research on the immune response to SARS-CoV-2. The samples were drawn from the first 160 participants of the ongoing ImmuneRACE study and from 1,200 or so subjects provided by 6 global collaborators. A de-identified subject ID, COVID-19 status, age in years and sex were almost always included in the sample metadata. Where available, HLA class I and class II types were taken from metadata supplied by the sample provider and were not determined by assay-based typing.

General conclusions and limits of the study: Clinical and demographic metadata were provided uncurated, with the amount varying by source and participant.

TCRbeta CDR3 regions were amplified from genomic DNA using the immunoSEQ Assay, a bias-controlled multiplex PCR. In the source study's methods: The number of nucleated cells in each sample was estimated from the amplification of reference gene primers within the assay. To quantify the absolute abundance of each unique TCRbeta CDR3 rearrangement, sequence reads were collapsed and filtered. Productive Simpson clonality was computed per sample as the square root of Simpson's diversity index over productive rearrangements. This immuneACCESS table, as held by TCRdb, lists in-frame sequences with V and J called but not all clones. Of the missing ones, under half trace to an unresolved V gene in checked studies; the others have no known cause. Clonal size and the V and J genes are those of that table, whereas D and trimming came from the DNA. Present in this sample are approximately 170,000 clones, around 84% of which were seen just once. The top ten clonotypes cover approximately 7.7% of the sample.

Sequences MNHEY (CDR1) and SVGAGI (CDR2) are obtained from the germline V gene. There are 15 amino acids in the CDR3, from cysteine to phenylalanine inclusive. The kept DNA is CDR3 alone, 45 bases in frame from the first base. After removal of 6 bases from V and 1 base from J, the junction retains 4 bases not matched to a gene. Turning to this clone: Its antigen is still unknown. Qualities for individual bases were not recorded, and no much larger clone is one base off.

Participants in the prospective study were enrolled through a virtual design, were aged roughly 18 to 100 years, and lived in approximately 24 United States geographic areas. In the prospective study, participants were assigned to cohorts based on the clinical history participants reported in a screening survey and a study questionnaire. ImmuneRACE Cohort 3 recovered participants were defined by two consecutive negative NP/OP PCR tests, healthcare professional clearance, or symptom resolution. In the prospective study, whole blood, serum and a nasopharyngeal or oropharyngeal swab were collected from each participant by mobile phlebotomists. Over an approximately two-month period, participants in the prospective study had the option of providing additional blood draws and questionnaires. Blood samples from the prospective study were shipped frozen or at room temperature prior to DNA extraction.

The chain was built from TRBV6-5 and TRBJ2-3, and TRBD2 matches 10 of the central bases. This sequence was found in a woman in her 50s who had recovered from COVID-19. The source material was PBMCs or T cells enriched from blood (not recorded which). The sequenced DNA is TGTGCCAGCAGGCTAGCGGGAGTAGGCACAGATACGCAGTATTTT. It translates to CASRLAGVGTDTQYF.